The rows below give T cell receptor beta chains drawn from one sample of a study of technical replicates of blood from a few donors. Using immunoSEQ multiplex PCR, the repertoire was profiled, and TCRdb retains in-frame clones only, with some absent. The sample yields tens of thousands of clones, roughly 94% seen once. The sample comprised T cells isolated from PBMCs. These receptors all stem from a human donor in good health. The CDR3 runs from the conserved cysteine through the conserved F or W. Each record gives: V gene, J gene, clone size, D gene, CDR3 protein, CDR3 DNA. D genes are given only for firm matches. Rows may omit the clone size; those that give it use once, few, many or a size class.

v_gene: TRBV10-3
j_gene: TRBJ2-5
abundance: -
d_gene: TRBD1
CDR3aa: CAISDTGQGRDF
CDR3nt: TGTGCCATCAGTGATACAGGACAGGGAAGGGACTTC

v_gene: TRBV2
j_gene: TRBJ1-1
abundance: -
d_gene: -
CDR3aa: CASKPPGTLMNTEAFF
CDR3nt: TGTGCCAGCAAACCGCCAGGTACTCTTATGAACACTGAAGCTTTCTTT

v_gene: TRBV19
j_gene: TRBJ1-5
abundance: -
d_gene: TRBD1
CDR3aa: CAGGQGTFSNQPQHF
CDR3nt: TGTGCCGGCGGACAGGGAACATTTAGCAATCAGCCCCAGCATTTT

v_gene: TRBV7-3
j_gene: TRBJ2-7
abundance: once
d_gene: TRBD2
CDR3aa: CASSSHGLAGGPYEQYF
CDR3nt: TGTGCCAGCAGCTCCCACGGACTAGCGGGAGGGCCCTACGAGCAGTACTTC

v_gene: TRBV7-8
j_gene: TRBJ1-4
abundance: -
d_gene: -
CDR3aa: CASSSRRIPALATNEKLFF
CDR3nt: TGTGCCAGCAGCTCCCGACGCATCCCAGCCCTAGCAACTAATGAAAAACTGTTTTTT

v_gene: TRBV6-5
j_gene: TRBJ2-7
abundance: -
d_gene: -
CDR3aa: CASSRRRSYEQYF
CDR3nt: TGTGCCAGCAGCCGTCGGAGATCCTACGAGCAGTACTTC

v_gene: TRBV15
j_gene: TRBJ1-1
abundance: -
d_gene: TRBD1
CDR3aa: CATRGQRLEAFF
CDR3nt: TGTGCCACCAGGGGACAGCGACTTGAAGCTTTCTTT

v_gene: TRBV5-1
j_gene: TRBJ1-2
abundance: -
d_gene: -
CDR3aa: CASSLEARGYTF
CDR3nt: TGCGCCAGCAGCTTAGAAGCCAGGGGCTACACCTTC

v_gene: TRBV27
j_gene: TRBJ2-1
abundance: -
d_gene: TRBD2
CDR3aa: CASITSGRLVYEQFF
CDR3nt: TGTGCCAGCATTACTAGCGGGAGGTTAGTGTATGAGCAGTTCTTC

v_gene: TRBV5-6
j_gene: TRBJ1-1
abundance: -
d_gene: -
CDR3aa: CASSLASVRAFF
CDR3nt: TGTGCCAGCAGCTTGGCGAGTGTTAGAGCTTTCTTT

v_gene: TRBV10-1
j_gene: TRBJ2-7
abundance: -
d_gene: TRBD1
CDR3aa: CASSSGTGGDEQYF
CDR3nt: TGCGCCAGCAGCTCCGGGACAGGGGGCGACGAGCAGTACTTC

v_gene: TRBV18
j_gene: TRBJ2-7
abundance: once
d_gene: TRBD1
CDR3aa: CASSPYTTGSGYEQYF
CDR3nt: TGTGCCAGCTCACCCTATACGACAGGGTCCGGTTACGAGCAGTACTTC

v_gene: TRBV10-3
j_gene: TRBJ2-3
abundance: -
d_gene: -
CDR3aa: CAISLDSGQYF
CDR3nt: TGTGCCATCAGTTTGGACTCGGGGCAGTATTTT

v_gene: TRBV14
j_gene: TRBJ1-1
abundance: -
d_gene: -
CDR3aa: CASSQDSGETEAFF
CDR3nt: TGTGCCAGCAGCCAAGATTCGGGAGAAACTGAAGCTTTCTTT